These T cell receptor beta chains were read from a single sample in a study of T cell responses to AZD1222 COVID-19 vaccine. Method: immunoSEQ multiplex PCR; TCRdb's copy keeps in-frame clones and lacks some. The sample lists some 110,000 clones, 88% seen once, with 9% to 9.5% in the top ten. The input for sequencing was peripheral blood, taken on day 0 of AZD1222 vaccination. These receptors were taken from an adult in good health. Both conserved end residues are part of each CDR3. The D gene is left open where the match is weak.

d_gene: NA
v_gene: TRBV6-5
j_gene: TRBJ2-7
CDR3aa: CASSYPPPAYEQYF

d_gene: TRBD2
v_gene: TRBV27
j_gene: TRBJ2-7
CDR3aa: CASSWSSSGRGGYEQYF

d_gene: NA
v_gene: TRBV6-5
j_gene: TRBJ1-3
CDR3aa: CASSYRRSGNTIYF

d_gene: NA
v_gene: TRBV19
j_gene: TRBJ2-5
CDR3aa: CASSPRGSPEETQYF

d_gene: NA
v_gene: TRBV21-1
j_gene: TRBJ2-4
CDR3aa: CASSNPSRAGVKNIQYF

d_gene: NA
v_gene: TRBV3-1/TRBV3-2
j_gene: TRBJ2-5
CDR3aa: CASRPTVSQETQYF

d_gene: NA
v_gene: TRBV6-5
j_gene: TRBJ2-7
CDR3aa: CASSYMSEQYF

d_gene: NA
v_gene: TRBV3-1/TRBV3-2
j_gene: TRBJ2-3
CDR3aa: CASSTGSPDTQYF

d_gene: NA
v_gene: TRBV6-6
j_gene: TRBJ1-1
CDR3aa: CASSSGLGSTEAFF

d_gene: TRBD1
v_gene: TRBV28
j_gene: TRBJ1-2
CDR3aa: CASSLLRQGLSGYTF

d_gene: TRBD1
v_gene: TRBV10-3
j_gene: TRBJ1-1
CDR3aa: CAISEETGRGAEAFF

d_gene: NA
v_gene: TRBV5-4
j_gene: TRBJ2-7
CDR3aa: CASSLDAIYEQYF

d_gene: TRBD1
v_gene: TRBV28
j_gene: TRBJ1-1
CDR3aa: CASSFIRTGNTEAFF

d_gene: NA
v_gene: TRBV18
j_gene: TRBJ2-4
CDR3aa: CASSQGSKNIQYF

d_gene: NA
v_gene: TRBV19
j_gene: TRBJ1-5
CDR3aa: CASSMSGSRNQPQHF

d_gene: TRBD1
v_gene: TRBV5-1
j_gene: TRBJ1-4
CDR3aa: CASSLVGGDEKLFF

d_gene: NA
v_gene: TRBV19
j_gene: TRBJ2-5
CDR3aa: CASSYGQETQYF

d_gene: NA
v_gene: TRBV7-9
j_gene: TRBJ1-4
CDR3aa: CASSLDRYNEKLFF

d_gene: TRBD2
v_gene: TRBV19
j_gene: TRBJ2-7
CDR3aa: CASSPTSGSSYEQYF

d_gene: TRBD1
v_gene: TRBV28
j_gene: TRBJ1-3
CDR3aa: CASSTGGGGNTIYF

d_gene: TRBD1
v_gene: TRBV24-1
j_gene: TRBJ1-2
CDR3aa: CATSDPGQGDYGYTF

d_gene: NA
v_gene: TRBV5-4
j_gene: TRBJ1-4
CDR3aa: CASSLGSANEKLFF

d_gene: TRBD1
v_gene: TRBV9
j_gene: TRBJ1-1
CDR3aa: CASSGTGTNTEAFF

d_gene: NA
v_gene: TRBV11-2
j_gene: TRBJ1-1
CDR3aa: CASSFRLRPNTEAFF

d_gene: NA
v_gene: TRBV12-3/TRBV12-4
j_gene: TRBJ2-7
CDR3aa: CASMGDSYEQYF

d_gene: NA
v_gene: TRBV28
j_gene: TRBJ2-1
CDR3aa: CASTPTVGGNEQFF

d_gene: NA
v_gene: TRBV6-5
j_gene: TRBJ2-1
CDR3aa: CASIHDRSSYNEQFF

d_gene: NA
v_gene: TRBV6-5
j_gene: TRBJ2-7
CDR3aa: CASGRMDEQYF

d_gene: NA
v_gene: TRBV3-1/TRBV3-2
j_gene: TRBJ1-1
CDR3aa: CASSLTTRGMNTEAFF

d_gene: NA
v_gene: TRBV11-2
j_gene: TRBJ2-1
CDR3aa: CASSSYPINYYNEQFF

d_gene: TRBD1
v_gene: TRBV7-3
j_gene: TRBJ1-6
CDR3aa: CASSLTGQGYSPLHF

d_gene: NA
v_gene: TRBV28
j_gene: TRBJ1-2
CDR3aa: CGAGSFYGYTF

d_gene: NA
v_gene: TRBV18
j_gene: TRBJ2-7
CDR3aa: CASSPARGSYEQYF

d_gene: TRBD1
v_gene: TRBV9
j_gene: TRBJ1-6
CDR3aa: CASSVGGIQGPNSPLHF

d_gene: NA
v_gene: TRBV28
j_gene: TRBJ1-4
CDR3aa: CASSRPFNEKLFF

d_gene: NA
v_gene: TRBV18
j_gene: TRBJ2-1
CDR3aa: CASSPAAYNEQFF

d_gene: NA
v_gene: TRBV3-1/TRBV3-2
j_gene: TRBJ1-4
CDR3aa: CASSQVEGLGEKLFF

d_gene: NA
v_gene: TRBV5-4
j_gene: TRBJ2-4
CDR3aa: CASSLEGGLAKNIQYF

d_gene: NA
v_gene: TRBV5-4
j_gene: TRBJ2-6
CDR3aa: CASSLWNSGANVLTF

d_gene: TRBD2
v_gene: TRBV7-8
j_gene: TRBJ2-3
CDR3aa: CASSMTSGTSTDTQYF

d_gene: NA
v_gene: TRBV19
j_gene: TRBJ2-1
CDR3aa: CASSIYRGSRSYNEQFF

d_gene: NA
v_gene: TRBV7-9
j_gene: TRBJ1-4
CDR3aa: CASSLGQSNEKLFF

d_gene: NA
v_gene: TRBV28
j_gene: TRBJ2-7
CDR3aa: CASSGGYEQYF